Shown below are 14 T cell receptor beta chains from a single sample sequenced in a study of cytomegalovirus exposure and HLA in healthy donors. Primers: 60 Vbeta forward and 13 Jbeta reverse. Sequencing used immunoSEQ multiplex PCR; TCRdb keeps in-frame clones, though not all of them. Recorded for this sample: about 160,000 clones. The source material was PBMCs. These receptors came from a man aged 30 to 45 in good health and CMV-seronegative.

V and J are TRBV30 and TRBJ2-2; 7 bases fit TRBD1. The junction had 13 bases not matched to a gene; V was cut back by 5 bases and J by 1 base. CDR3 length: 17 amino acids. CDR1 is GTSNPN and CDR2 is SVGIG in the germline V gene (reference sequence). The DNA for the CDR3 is TGTGCCTGGTCCCACAGAGCCGGGACAGTGAACACCGGGGAGCTGTTTTTT. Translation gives CAWSHRAGTVNTGELFF.

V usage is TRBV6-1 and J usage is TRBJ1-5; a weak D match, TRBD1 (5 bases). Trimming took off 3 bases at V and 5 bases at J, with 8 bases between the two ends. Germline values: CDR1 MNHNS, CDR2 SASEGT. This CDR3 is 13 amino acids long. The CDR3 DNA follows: TGTGCCAGCAGTGAGGTAGGGGATCAGCCCCAGCATTTT. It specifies CASSEVGDQPQHF.

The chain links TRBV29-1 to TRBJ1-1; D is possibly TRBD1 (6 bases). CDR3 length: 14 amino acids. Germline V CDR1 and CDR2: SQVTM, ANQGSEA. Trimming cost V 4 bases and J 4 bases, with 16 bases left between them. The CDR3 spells CSVGGNLGGTEAFF. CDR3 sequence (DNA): TGCAGCGTTGGGGGGAATCTAGGGGGCACTGAAGCTTTCTTT.

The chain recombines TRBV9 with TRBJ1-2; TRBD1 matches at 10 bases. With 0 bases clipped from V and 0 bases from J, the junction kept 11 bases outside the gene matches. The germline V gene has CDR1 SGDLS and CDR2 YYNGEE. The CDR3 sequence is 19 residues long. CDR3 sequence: CASSVVKGQGTLPNYGYTF. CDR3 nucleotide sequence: TGTGCCAGCAGCGTAGTTAAGGGACAGGGGACCTTGCCTAACTATGGCTACACCTTC.

The DNA of the CDR3 is TGTGCCAGCAGCTCCGGACAGCCCCATAGCAATCAGCCCCAGCATTTT. Translating gives CASSSGQPHSNQPQHF. The chain links TRBV6-6 to TRBJ1-5; perhaps TRBD1 as D (6 bases). Trimming stripped 6 bases from V and 0 bases from J, with 15 bases between. This CDR3 comprises 16 residues. The germline V gene has CDR1 MNHNY and CDR2 SVGAGI (reference sequence).

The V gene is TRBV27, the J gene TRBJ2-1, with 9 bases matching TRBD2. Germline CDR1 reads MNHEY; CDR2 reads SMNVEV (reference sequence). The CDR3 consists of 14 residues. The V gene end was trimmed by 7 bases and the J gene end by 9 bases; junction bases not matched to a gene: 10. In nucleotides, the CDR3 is TGTGCCAGCATGGACGGCGGGGGGGGGCCTGAGCAGTTCTTC. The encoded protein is CASMDGGGGPEQFF.

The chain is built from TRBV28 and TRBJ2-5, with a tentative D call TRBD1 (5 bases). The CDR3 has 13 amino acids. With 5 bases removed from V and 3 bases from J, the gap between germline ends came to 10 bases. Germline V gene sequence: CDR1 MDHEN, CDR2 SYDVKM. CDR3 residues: CASSRGREETQYF. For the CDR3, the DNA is TGTGCCAGCAGTAGGGGCAGGGAAGAGACCCAGTACTTC.

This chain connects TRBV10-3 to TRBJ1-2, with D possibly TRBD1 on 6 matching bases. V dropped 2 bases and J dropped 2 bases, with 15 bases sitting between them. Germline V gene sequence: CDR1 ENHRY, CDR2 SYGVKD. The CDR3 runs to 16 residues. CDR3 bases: TGTGCCATCAGTGAGGTCCCACAGGGTGCGAACTATGGCTACACCTTC. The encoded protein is CAISEVPQGANYGYTF.

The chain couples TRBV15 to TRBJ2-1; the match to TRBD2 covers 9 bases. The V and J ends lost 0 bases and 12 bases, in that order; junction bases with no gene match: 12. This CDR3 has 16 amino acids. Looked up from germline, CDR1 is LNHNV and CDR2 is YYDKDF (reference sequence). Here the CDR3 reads CATSRDLASGTFGQFF. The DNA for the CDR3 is TGTGCCACCAGCAGAGATCTAGCTAGCGGGACTTTTGGGCAGTTCTTC.

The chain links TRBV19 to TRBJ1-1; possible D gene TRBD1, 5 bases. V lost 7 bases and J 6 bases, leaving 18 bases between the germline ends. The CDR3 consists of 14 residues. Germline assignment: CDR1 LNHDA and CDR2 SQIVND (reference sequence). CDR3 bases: TGTGCCAGTACCCCCGGGGAGGGGCGGGCTGAAGCTTTCTTT. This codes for CASTPGEGRAEAFF.

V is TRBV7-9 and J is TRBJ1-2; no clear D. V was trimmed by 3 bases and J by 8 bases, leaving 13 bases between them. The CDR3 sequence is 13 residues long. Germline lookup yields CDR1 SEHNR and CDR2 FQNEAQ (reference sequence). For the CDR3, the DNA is TGTGCCAGCAGCTTGTTTCTCGGAGAGGGCTACACCTTC. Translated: CASSLFLGEGYTF.

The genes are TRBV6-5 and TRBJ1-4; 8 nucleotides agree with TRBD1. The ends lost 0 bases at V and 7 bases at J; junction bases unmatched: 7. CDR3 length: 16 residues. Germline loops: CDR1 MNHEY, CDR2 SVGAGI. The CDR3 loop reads CASSYSYRGAREKLFF. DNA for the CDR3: TGTGCCAGCAGTTACTCCTACAGGGGGGCGCGTGAAAAACTGTTTTTT.

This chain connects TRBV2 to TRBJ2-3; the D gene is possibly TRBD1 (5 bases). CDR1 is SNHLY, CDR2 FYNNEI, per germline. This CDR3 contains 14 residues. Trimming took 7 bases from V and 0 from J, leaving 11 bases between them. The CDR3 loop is CASIRGISTDTQYF. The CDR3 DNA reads TGTGCCAGCATAAGGGGAATAAGCACAGATACGCAGTATTTT.

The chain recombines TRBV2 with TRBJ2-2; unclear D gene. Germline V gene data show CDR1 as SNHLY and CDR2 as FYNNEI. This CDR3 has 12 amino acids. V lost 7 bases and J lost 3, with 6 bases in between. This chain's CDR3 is CASTSHTGELFF. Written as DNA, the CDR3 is TGTGCCAGCACGTCTCACACCGGGGAGCTGTTTTTT.